Here is one T cell receptor (beta chain) with its context. The entry originates in a study of blood T cell repertoires in COVID-19. For the study at large: Both acute and convalescent COVID-19 samples were obtained from the United States, Italy and Spain. T cells, B-cell-depleted T cells, or PBMCs provided the cDNA or gDNA that served as material.

In the authors' workflow: Reference gene primer amplification in the assay estimated nucleated cell counts. This table comes from immunoSEQ multiplex PCR, and its TCRdb copy is limited to in-frame clones, with some not included. The V and J calls and clone size come from that table; D and trimming were worked out from the DNA. The sample has some 180,000 clones; just under 85% are singletons. The V gene's germline CDR1 is MNHNS and CDR2 SASEGT. The CDR3 totals 13 residues. V was pared by 6 bases and J by 3 bases, with 4 bases of the junction left unmatched. The receptor was derived from a woman at least 80 years old with COVID-19, enrolled during active disease. Sequenced material: peripheral blood. The chain joins TRBV6-1 to TRBJ1-2; 7 bases fit TRBD1. This CDR3 is CASSSGQDYGYTF. The CDR3 bases are TGTGCCAGCAGCTCCGGACAGGACTATGGCTACACCTTC.